Following are 9 T cell receptor beta chains from one sample sequenced in a study of T cells in narcolepsy. Produced via immunoSEQ multiplex PCR; TCRdb's table is partial and in-frame only. The sample has around 16,000 clones, approximately 85% seen once. Source material: memory (CD45RA-) CD4+ T cells from blood. The receptors come from a human donor in good health.

This chain links TRBV7-2 with TRBJ1-4; no reliable D call. Trimming took 2 bases from V and 8 from J, leaving 12 bases between them. The CDR3 totals 14 residues. Germline CDR1 and CDR2: SGHTA and FQGNSA. The CDR3: CASSLRRGSEKLFF. The CDR3 nucleotides read TGTGCCAGCAGCTTACGGCGGGGAAGCGAAAAACTGTTTTTT. The entire variable domain, with the rest obtained from reference TRBV7-2 and TRBJ1-4, is as follows: GAGVSQSPSNKVTEKGKDVELRCDPISGHTALYWYRQSLGQGLEFLIYFQGNSAPDKSGLPSDRFSAERTGGSVSTLTIQRTQQEDSAVYLCASSLRRGSEKLFFGSGTQLSVL.

This clone has only one observation. This CDR3 is CASSPGLAGVINEQFF. CDR3 DNA sequence: TGTGCCAGCAGCCCTGGACTAGCGGGAGTGATCAATGAGCAGTTCTTC. This chain links TRBV5-4 with TRBJ2-1; 13 nucleotides line up with TRBD2. Germline CDR1 is SGHNT and CDR2 is YYREEE (reference sequence). The ends lost 4 bases at V and 6 bases at J; junction bases unmatched: 7. The CDR3 runs to 16 residues. The complete variable domain, with remaining parts taken from reference TRBV5-4 and TRBJ2-1, reads ETGVTQSPTHLIKTRGQQVTLRCSSQSGHNTVSWYQQALGQGPQFIFQYYREEENGRGNFPPRFSGLQFPNYSSELNVNALELDDSALYLCASSPGLAGVINEQFFGPGTRLTVL.

The chain is built from TRBV5-4 and TRBJ1-1, with D possibly TRBD1 on 5 matching bases. This CDR3 is built from 15 residues. From germline, CDR1 is SGHNT and CDR2 YYREEE (reference sequence). The V end was cut by 1 base, the J end by 1 base, with 11 bases between. This CDR3 reads CASSLWGTSNTEAFF. The CDR3 nucleotides read TGTGCCAGCAGCTTGTGGGGCACCTCGAACACTGAAGCTTTCTTT.

This clone was found once. This chain uses TRBV10-2 with TRBJ2-4, with 7 bases aligning to TRBD2. Germline-derived CDR1 and CDR2 are WSHSY and SAAADI. The CDR3 has 14 amino acids. J gave up 4 bases and V 8 bases, and 8 bases lay outside the gene matches. The CDR3 reads CASGEAGKKNIQYF. The CDR3, as DNA: TGCGCCAGCGGGGAAGCGGGGAAAAAAAACATTCAGTACTTC.

The table lists this clone with a count of one. The CDR3 here is CASSSFPGARLDTQYF. CDR3 coding DNA: TGTGCCAGCAGCTCATTCCCAGGGGCGCGGTTAGATACGCAGTATTTT. This chain links TRBV7-3 with TRBJ2-3, with D maybe TRBD1 (6 bases). Deletions cut 4 bases from V and 5 bases from J, with 19 bases between. Germline CDR1 and CDR2: SGHTA and FQGTGA. CDR3 length: 16 amino acids.

The rearrangement uses TRBV5-1 and TRBJ1-1, with D unresolved. V lost 1 base, J lost 9 bases, and 13 bases lay in between. CDR1 and CDR2 from the germline V gene are SGHRS and YFSETQ. This CDR3 spans 13 amino acids. Written as DNA, the CDR3 is TGCGCCAGCAGCTTGCCTACTGAAGCAAAAGCTTTCTTT. Translation: CASSLPTEAKAFF.

The V and J genes are TRBV6-6 and TRBJ1-5, with no clear D. The V and J ends lost 3 bases and 9 bases respectively, with 9 bases between them. Germline CDR1 and CDR2: MNHNY and SVGAGI (reference sequence). There are 12 residues in the CDR3. The CDR3 loop is CASSYGGRPQHF. The DNA of the CDR3 is TGTGCCAGCAGTTATGGTGGGCGGCCCCAGCATTTT.

This chain connects TRBV6-1 to TRBJ1-2, with a tentative D call TRBD1 (6 bases). The CDR3 covers 12 residues. V was clipped by 4 bases and J by 4 bases, with 7 bases between them. Germline CDR1 is MNHNS and CDR2 is SASEGT. The CDR3 DNA sequence: TGTGCCAGCAGTGGACAGGCCTATGGCTACACCTTC. It yields the protein CASSGQAYGYTF.

The genes are TRBV6-1 and TRBJ1-1, with D hard to call. The length of the CDR3 is 14 residues. With 5 bases removed from V and 5 bases from J, the gap between germline ends came to 15 bases. CDR1 is MNHNS, CDR2 SASEGT, per germline. The CDR3 DNA follows: TGTGCCAGCAGTTTTCGACTATCGGGAACTGAAGCTTTCTTT. Its protein is CASSFRLSGTEAFF.